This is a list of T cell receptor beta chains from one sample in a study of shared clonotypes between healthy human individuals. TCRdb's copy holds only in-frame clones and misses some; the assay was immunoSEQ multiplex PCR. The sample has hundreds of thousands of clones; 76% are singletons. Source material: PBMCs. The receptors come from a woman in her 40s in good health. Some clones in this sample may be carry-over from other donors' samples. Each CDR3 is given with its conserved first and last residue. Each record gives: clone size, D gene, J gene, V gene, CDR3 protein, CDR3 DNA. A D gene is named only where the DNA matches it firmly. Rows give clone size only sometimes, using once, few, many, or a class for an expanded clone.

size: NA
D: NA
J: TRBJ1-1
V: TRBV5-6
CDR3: CASSLARVGAFF
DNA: TGTGCCAGCAGCTTGGCCAGGGTTGGAGCTTTCTTT

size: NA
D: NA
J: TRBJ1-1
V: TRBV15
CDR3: CATSLGTANTEAFF
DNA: TGTGCCACCAGCCTCGGGACGGCTAACACTGAAGCTTTCTTT

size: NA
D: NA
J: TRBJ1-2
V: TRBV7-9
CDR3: CASSPPRTDNYGYTF
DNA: TGTGCCAGCAGCCCACCCCGGACGGACAACTATGGCTACACCTTC

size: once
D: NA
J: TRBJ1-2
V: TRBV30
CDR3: CAQLGGGGGYTF
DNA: TGTGCCCAATTAGGGGGGGGTGGTGGCTACACCTTC

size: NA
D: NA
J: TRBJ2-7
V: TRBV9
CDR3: CASSVGELEPWDEQYF
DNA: TGTGCCAGCAGCGTAGGAGAACTAGAACCTTGGGACGAGCAGTACTTC

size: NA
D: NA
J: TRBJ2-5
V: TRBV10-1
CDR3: CASSESGKQETQYF
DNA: TGCGCCAGCAGTGAGTCGGGCAAACAAGAGACCCAGTACTTC

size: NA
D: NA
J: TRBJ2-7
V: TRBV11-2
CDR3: CASRWGPAYEQYF
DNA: TGTGCCAGCAGGTGGGGGCCGGCCTACGAGCAGTACTTC

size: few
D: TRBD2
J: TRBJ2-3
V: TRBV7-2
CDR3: CASSTNSLAGGTDTQYF
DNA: TGTGCCAGCAGCACGAATTCTCTAGCGGGGGGCACAGATACGCAGTATTTT

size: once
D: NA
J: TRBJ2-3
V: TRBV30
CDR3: CAWSVGQRTSTDTQYF
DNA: TGTGCCTGGAGTGTTGGGCAGCGGACTAGCACAGATACGCAGTATTTT

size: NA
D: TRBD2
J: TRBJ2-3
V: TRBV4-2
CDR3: CASSQEDPRLAGKSDTQYF
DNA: TGTGCCAGCAGCCAAGAGGATCCGCGACTAGCGGGTAAATCAGATACGCAGTATTTT

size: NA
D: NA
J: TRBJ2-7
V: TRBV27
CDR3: CASSLDRSSPYEQYF
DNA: TGTGCCAGCAGTTTAGACAGAAGCAGCCCCTACGAGCAGTACTTC

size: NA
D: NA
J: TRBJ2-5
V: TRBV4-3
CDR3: CASSQSVMGQETQYF
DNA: TGCGCCAGCAGCCAGTCCGTGATGGGGCAAGAGACCCAGTACTTC

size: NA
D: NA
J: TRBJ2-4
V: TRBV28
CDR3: CASSLRGLHHAWNF
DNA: TGTGCCAGCAGTTTAAGGGGATTACATCACGCATGGAACTTC

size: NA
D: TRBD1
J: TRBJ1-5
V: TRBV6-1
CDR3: CASSPGTGFDQPQHF
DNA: TGTGCCAGCAGTCCGGGGACAGGGTTCGATCAGCCCCAGCATTTT

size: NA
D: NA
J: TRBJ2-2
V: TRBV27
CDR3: CASSFETGTNTGELFF
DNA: TGTGCCAGCAGTTTTGAAACAGGTACGAACACCGGGGAGCTGTTTTTT

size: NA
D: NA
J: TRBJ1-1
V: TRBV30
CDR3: CAWSTQTGKTEAFF
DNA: TGTGCCTGGAGTACACAAACAGGGAAGACTGAAGCTTTCTTT

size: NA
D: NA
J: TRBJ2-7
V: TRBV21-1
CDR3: CASSKAAQFYEQYF
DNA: TGTGCCAGCAGCAAAGCGGCACAGTTCTACGAGCAGTACTTC

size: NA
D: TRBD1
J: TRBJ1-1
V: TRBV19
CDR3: CASSRDRDTEAFF
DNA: TGTGCCAGTAGTCGGGACAGGGACACTGAAGCTTTCTTT

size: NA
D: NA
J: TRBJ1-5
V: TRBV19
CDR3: CASSIAHSQPQHF
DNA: TGTGCCAGTAGTATAGCTCACAGTCAGCCCCAGCATTTT

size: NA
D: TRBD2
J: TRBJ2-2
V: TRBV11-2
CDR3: CASSLARLAGDPGELFF
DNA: TGTGCCAGCAGCTTAGCTCGACTAGCGGGAGACCCCGGGGAGCTGTTTTTT

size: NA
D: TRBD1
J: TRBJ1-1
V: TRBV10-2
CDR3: CASSVGGSRGQTEAFF
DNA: TGCGCCAGCAGTGTCGGAGGAAGCAGGGGGCAAACTGAAGCTTTCTTT

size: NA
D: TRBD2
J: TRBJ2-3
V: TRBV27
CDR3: CASNRLAERTDTQYF
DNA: TGTGCCAGCAACCGACTAGCGGAAAGAACAGATACGCAGTATTTT

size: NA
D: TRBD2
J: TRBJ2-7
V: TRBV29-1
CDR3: CSVGTNSYEQYF
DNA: TGCAGCGTGGGGACTAACTCCTACGAGCAGTACTTC

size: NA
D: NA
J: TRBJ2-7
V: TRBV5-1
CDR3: CASAESGTFSYEQYF
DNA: TGCGCCAGCGCCGAATCCGGGACATTCTCCTACGAGCAGTACTTC

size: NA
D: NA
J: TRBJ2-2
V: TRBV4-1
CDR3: CASSQAPGQNTGELFF
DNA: TGCGCCAGCAGCCAAGCGCCCGGACAGAACACCGGGGAGCTGTTTTTT